Listed here are 23 T cell receptor beta chains from one sample, sequenced in a study of OX40 agonist ivuxolimab in advanced cancers. Only in-frame clones appear in the TCRdb table, and some are missing; sequencing was by immunoSEQ multiplex PCR. The table shows 30,000 to 35,000 clones, with over 85% occurring only once. Sequenced here: CD4+ or CD8+ T cells sorted from blood, sampled in a trial of the OX40 agonist ivuxolimab. These receptors all stem from an adult with an advanced solid tumor such as melanoma, head and neck, liver or kidney cancer.

The table lists this clone with a count of one. The chain links TRBV11-3 to TRBJ2-2, with 16 bases that match TRBD2. The germline CDR1 and CDR2 sequences are SGHNT and YENEEA. The V gene end was trimmed by 4 bases and the J gene end by 2 bases; junction bases not matched to a gene: 7. The CDR3 contains 19 residues. CDR3 sequence reads: CASSSLGTSGRANTGELFF. CDR3 sequence (DNA): TGTGCCAGCAGCTCTCTCGGGACTAGCGGGAGGGCTAACACCGGGGAGCTGTTTTTT.

The chain is built from TRBV14 and TRBJ2-7; TRBD1 agrees at 9 bases. CDR3 size: 14 residues. Germline V gives CDR1 SGHDN, CDR2 FVKESK. Trimming at V came to 2 bases and at J to 3 bases, leaving 2 bases not matched to a gene. CDR3 in amino acids: CASSQSDRGYEQYF. The CDR3 nucleotides read TGTGCCAGCAGCCAATCGGACAGGGGCTACGAGCAGTACTTC.

This chain uses TRBV6-6 with TRBJ1-1, with 9 nucleotides matching TRBD1. J lost 5 bases, V lost 4 bases, and 8 bases had no gene match. This CDR3 is built from 15 residues. Looked up from germline, CDR1 is MNHNY and CDR2 is SVGAGI (reference sequence). The chain's CDR3 is CASSLSGQGSTEAFF. Written as DNA, the CDR3 is TGTGCCAGCAGTTTATCGGGACAGGGATCTACTGAAGCTTTCTTT.

The table lists this clone with a few counts. V is TRBV30 and J is TRBJ1-5; 9 bases match TRBD1. J lost 7 bases, V lost 3 bases, and 10 bases had no gene match. Germline loops: CDR1 GTSNPN, CDR2 SVGIG (reference sequence). The CDR3 spans 15 residues. The DNA of the CDR3 is TGTGCCTGGAGGACCGGGACAGGGAATTCCCAGCCCCAGCATTTT. It translates to CAWRTGTGNSQPQHF.

The genes are TRBV28 and TRBJ2-1; TRBD1 might be the D (5 bases). Germline V gene data show CDR1 as MDHEN and CDR2 as SYDVKM. V was trimmed by 5 bases and J by 7 bases, leaving 18 bases between them. CDR3 length: 15 residues. CDR3 region: CASSTQGLGDNEQFF. The CDR3 DNA reads as TGTGCCAGCAGTACCCAGGGTTTAGGTGATAATGAGCAGTTCTTC. Combining the CDR3 with reference TRBV28 and TRBJ2-1 gives the whole variable domain DVKVTQSSRYLVKRTGEKVFLECVQDMDHENMFWYRQDPGLGLRLIYFSYDVKMKEKGDIPEGYSVSREKKERFSLILESASTNQTSMYLCASSTQGLGDNEQFFGPGTRLTVL.

The V and J genes are TRBV7-9 and TRBJ2-5, with TRBD1 identical over 7 bases. The J call may be incorrect, as the DNA end agrees better with TRBJ2-7. CDR1 and CDR2 (germline): SEHNR, FQNEAQ (reference sequence). CDR3 size: 13 residues. The CDR3 coding sequence is TGTGCCAGCACTTCGACAGGGAGATACGAGCAGTACTTC. It encodes CASTSTGRYEQYF.

The chain has TRBV4-1 and TRBJ1-6, with unresolved D. The germline gives CDR1 MGHRA, CDR2 YSYEKL. The ends were cut back, 0 bases at V and 4 bases at J, with 16 bases in the middle. CDR3 size: 18 residues. This chain's CDR3 is CASSQDLGRRGYNSPLHF. DNA of the CDR3: TGCGCCAGCAGCCAAGATCTCGGAAGACGTGGATATAATTCACCCCTCCACTTT.

The CDR3 DNA reads as TGTGCCAGCAGCCCATCAAGTGAGGGGGAGACCCAGTACTTC. Amino acids: CASSPSSEGETQYF. The chain joins TRBV13 to TRBJ2-5; D possibly matches TRBD1 or TRBD2 (5 bases each). CDR3 length: 14 amino acids. The V and J ends lost 5 bases and 5 bases respectively, with 15 bases between them. CDR1 PRHDT and CDR2 FYEKMQ come from the germline V gene (reference sequence).

The CDR3 bases are TGTGCCAGCGGGGGGGTCCAGTTACACTACGAGCAGTACTTC. Translating gives CASGGVQLHYEQYF. This chain connects TRBV28 to TRBJ2-7, with 7 nucleotides matching TRBD2. Germline V gives CDR1 MDHEN, CDR2 SYDVKM. The CDR3 spans 14 residues. V lost 8 bases, J lost 3 bases, and 10 bases stayed unmatched.

The CDR3 DNA reads TGTGCCAGCAGCTTAGAAAATACGGAGGCGTTCGCCGAGACCCAGTACTTC. Its protein is CASSLENTEAFAETQYF. The J gene is TRBJ2-5, the V gene TRBV11-2; a possible D gene is TRBD2 (5 bases). Germline V gene data show CDR1 as SGHAT and CDR2 as FQNNGV. This CDR3 is built from 17 residues. V lost 0 bases to trimming and J lost 5 bases, with 19 bases between them.

The rearrangement joins TRBV27 to TRBJ2-4; a possible D gene is TRBD2 (6 bases). Germline V gene lookup returns CDR1 MNHEY and CDR2 SMNVEV (reference sequence). The CDR3 spans 15 residues. Trimming left V 6 bases short and J 0 bases short, with 12 bases between. The CDR3 nucleotides are TGTGCCAGCAGCATCGGGAGCCTAGCCAAAAACATTCAGTACTTC. Residues: CASSIGSLAKNIQYF.

The CDR3 coding sequence is TGTGCCAGCAGTCCTCGGGGGGGGCCTGAAGCTTTCTTT. This translates into CASSPRGGPEAFF. The rearrangement joins TRBV27 to TRBJ1-1; weak D call: TRBD1 (6 bases). In germline, CDR1 is MNHEY, CDR2 SMNVEV (reference sequence). Trimming removed 5 bases from V and 6 bases from J, with 13 bases in between. The CDR3 totals 13 residues.

The chain has TRBV2 and TRBJ1-6; D is unresolved. The CDR3 contains 17 residues. The V end lost 3 bases, the J end lost 9 bases, and 21 bases lay between the germline ends. Germline CDR1 is SNHLY and CDR2 is FYNNEI. The CDR3 is CASSDLDGANPISPLHF. CDR3 in DNA: TGTGCCAGCAGTGACCTCGACGGTGCTAATCCAATTTCACCCCTCCACTTT.

The chain carries TRBV25-1 and TRBJ2-3, with D perhaps matching TRBD1 (6 bases). V lost 4 bases, J lost 5 bases, and 13 bases lay in between. Germline values: CDR1 MGHDK, CDR2 SYGVNS. The CDR3 contains 14 residues. As DNA, the CDR3 is TGTGCCAGCAGTGGGACAGAAACGGGAGATACGCAGTATTTT. Translating gives CASSGTETGDTQYF.

The rearrangement joins TRBV19 to TRBJ2-7; 9 positions match TRBD1. The V gene's germline CDR1 is LNHDA and CDR2 SQIVND (reference sequence). V dropped 5 bases and J dropped 1; count of bases not matched to a gene: 6. This CDR3 has 15 amino acids. As DNA, the CDR3 is TGTGCCAGTAGTCCGGGACAGGGATTGTCCTACGAGCAGTACTTC. Protein: CASSPGQGLSYEQYF.

This clone was seen a handful of times. The V and J genes are TRBV29-1 and TRBJ2-1; 13 bases match TRBD2. The V gene's germline CDR1 is SQVTM and CDR2 ANQGSEA. Trimming cost V 3 bases and J 9 bases; bases outside gene matches: 8. The CDR3 is 15 residues long. Here the CDR3 DNA reads TGCAGCGTTGACTTGTGGACTAGCGGGAGCGGTGAGCAGTTCTTC. It yields the protein CSVDLWTSGSGEQFF.

This clone has just a few counts. The chain links TRBV2 to TRBJ1-4; D is unresolved. Deletions cut 1 base from V and 9 bases from J, with 0 bases between. There are 10 residues in the CDR3. Germline CDR1 SNHLY, CDR2 FYNNEI. The CDR3 sequence: CASSEEKLFF. In nucleotides, the CDR3 is TGTGCCAGCAGTGAAGAAAAACTGTTTTTT.

The chain links TRBV5-1 to TRBJ2-2; D remains unclear. There are 11 residues in the CDR3. Germline V CDR1 and CDR2: SGHRS, YFSETQ. Deletions cut 2 bases from V and 6 bases from J, with 2 bases between. CDR3 in DNA: TGCGCCAGCAGCTTTGCCGGGGAGCTGTTTTTT. It specifies CASSFAGELFF. The full variable domain, its missing parts supplied by reference TRBV5-1 and TRBJ2-2, is KAGVTQTPRYLIKTRGQQVTLSCSPISGHRSVSWYQQTPGQGLQFLFEYFSETQRNKGNFPGRFSGRQFSNSRSEMNVSTLELGDSALYLCASSFAGELFFGEGSRLTVL.

V is TRBV6-1 and J is TRBJ2-6, with a weak D call TRBD2 (5 bases). V shed 1 base and J shed 0 bases, with 16 bases lying between them. Germline values: CDR1 MNHNS, CDR2 SASEGT. The CDR3 contains 19 residues. The CDR3 nucleotides read TGTGCCAGCAGTGAAGGACAAGAGGGATTCAGCTCTGGGGCCAACGTCCTGACTTTC. Translation gives CASSEGQEGFSSGANVLTF.

V and J are TRBV7-9 and TRBJ2-2; D call uncertain. The CDR3 is 12 amino acids. CDR1 SEHNR and CDR2 FQNEAQ come from the germline V gene (reference sequence). The germline V and J ends were trimmed by 2 bases and 6 bases, with 4 bases remaining between them. CDR3 amino acids: CASSLLAGELFF. The DNA of the CDR3 is TGTGCCAGCAGCTTATTGGCCGGGGAGCTGTTTTTT.

The chain recombines TRBV7-3 with TRBJ2-2, with D possibly TRBD1 on 6 matching bases. The CDR3 totals 14 residues. The V and J ends lost 0 bases and 11 bases respectively, with 13 bases between them. The germline V gene encodes CDR1 SGHTA and CDR2 FQGTGA. CDR3 amino acids: CASSLTGTTIELFF. In DNA form, the CDR3 reads TGTGCCAGCAGCTTAACCGGGACAACGATTGAGCTGTTTTTT.

The rearrangement uses TRBV5-1 and TRBJ2-7; D perhaps matches TRBD1 (6 bases). The CDR3 loop spans 13 amino acids. V lost 4 bases and J 1 base, leaving 9 bases between the germline ends. The germline V gene encodes CDR1 SGHRS and CDR2 YFSETQ. CDR3 sequence: CASSDGTSYEQYF. In DNA form, the CDR3 reads TGCGCCAGCAGCGACGGGACATCCTACGAGCAGTACTTC. The full variable domain, rest sourced from reference TRBV5-1 and TRBJ2-7, is KAGVTQTPRYLIKTRGQQVTLSCSPISGHRSVSWYQQTPGQGLQFLFEYFSETQRNKGNFPGRFSGRQFSNSRSEMNVSTLELGDSALYLCASSDGTSYEQYFGPGTRLTVT.

V gene TRBV6-5 combines with J gene TRBJ1-2; 10 bases match TRBD1. V trimming: 8 bases; J trimming: 4 bases; junction bases outside the gene matches: 1. Germline V lookup: CDR1 MNHEY, CDR2 SVGAGI. The CDR3 is 12 residues long. CDR3 region: CASGTGVYGYTF. The CDR3 DNA reads as TGTGCCAGCGGGACAGGGGTCTATGGCTACACCTTC.